These T cell receptor beta chains were read from a single sample in a study of T cell repertoires in ileal Crohn's disease. TCRdb keeps only in-frame clones here, not all; method: immunoSEQ multiplex PCR. The profile covers roughly 13,000 clones, with 87% appearing a single time and approximately 4% taken by the ten largest. Specimen: ileal tissue. These receptors were collected from an adult with Crohn's disease. CDR3s include the opening cysteine and the closing phenylalanine or tryptophan. The D gene is left open where the match is weak. Clone size appears in some rows only: once, few, many, or a class for an expanded clone.

cdr3_nt cdr3_aa clone_size j_call d_call v_call
TGCGCCAGCCGACAAAGGGGATCGATAGAGACCCAGTACTTC CASRQRGSIETQYF NA TRBJ2-5 NA TRBV5-1
TGCGCCAGCAGTCTAGCGGGAGGACGGAACGAGCAGTACTTC CASSLAGGRNEQYF once TRBJ2-7 TRBD2 TRBV10-2
TGTGCCAGCAGTTTAACGGCAGGAAGCTCCTACGAGCAGTACTTC CASSLTAGSSYEQYF NA TRBJ2-7 NA TRBV27
TGTGCCACCCAAACCCAGTTCGCAGATACGCAGTATTTT CATQTQFADTQYF NA TRBJ2-3 NA TRBV19
TGTGCCAGCAGCTTCGGACTAGCGGGCAACTTGTACGAGCAGTACTTC CASSFGLAGNLYEQYF NA TRBJ2-7 TRBD2 TRBV11-2
TGCGCCAGCAGCCAAGATAGTGCGTTAGAATACGAGCAGTACTTC CASSQDSALEYEQYF NA TRBJ2-7 NA TRBV4-1
TGTGCCAGCAGCCCCCCTCTAGCGGGAGTCAATGAGCAGTTCTTC CASSPPLAGVNEQFF NA TRBJ2-1 TRBD2 TRBV7-9
TGTGCCAGCAGCTTCGACGGGGGTACTGAAGCTTTCTTT CASSFDGGTEAFF NA TRBJ1-1 NA TRBV7-9
TGTGCCAGCAGGCCCAGACAGGGACCCTTTAATTCACCCCTCCACTTT CASRPRQGPFNSPLHF NA TRBJ1-6 TRBD1 TRBV5-5
TGTGCCAGCAGCTTTGGCGCGGGGGCCTCCTACGAGCAGTACTTC CASSFGAGASYEQYF NA TRBJ2-7 NA TRBV11-3
TGCGCCAGCAGCTTGATGGGGCTGTCCTACGAGCAGTACTTC CASSLMGLSYEQYF NA TRBJ2-7 NA TRBV5-1
TGTGCCAGCAGCTACGGACAGTCCTATGGCTACACCTTC CASSYGQSYGYTF few TRBJ1-2 NA TRBV2
TGTGCCAGCATGGGACAGGGGACTGAAAAACTGTTTTTT CASMGQGTEKLFF NA TRBJ1-4 TRBD1 TRBV6-5
TGTGCCAGCAGGATGAAGCCTAGCGGGGGAGACACCGGGGAGCTGTTTTTT CASRMKPSGGDTGELFF NA TRBJ2-2 TRBD2 TRBV5-4
TGTGCCAGCAGTTACTCCGTGACTAGGAATCAATACGAGCAGTACTTC CASSYSVTRNQYEQYF NA TRBJ2-7 NA TRBV6-6